This is a list of T cell receptor beta chains from one sample in a study of cytomegalovirus exposure and HLA in healthy donors. Measured with immunoSEQ multiplex PCR; TCRdb has only the in-frame clones, and not every one. The sample lists roughly 80,000 clones; over 65% were seen once. Sample: PBMCs. The receptors shown here come from a man aged 50-60 years in good health and CMV-seropositive. Each CDR3 is given with its conserved first and last residue. D genes are given only for firm matches. A clone size is listed for some rows: how often the clone was seen (once, few, many), or a class if it is expanded.

V	J	size	D	CDR3	DNA
TRBV10-3	TRBJ2-5	.	TRBD2	CAIRQTSGRAPETQYF	TGTGCCATCAGACAAACTAGCGGGAGGGCCCCAGAGACCCAGTACTTC
TRBV4-2	TRBJ2-3	.	.	CASSPFWPADTQYF	TGTGCCAGCAGCCCCTTCTGGCCTGCAGATACGCAGTATTTT
TRBV29-1	TRBJ1-1	.	.	CSGDILYTEAFF	TGCAGCGGGGACATACTATACACTGAAGCTTTCTTT
TRBV2	TRBJ1-4	.	.	CASSDRVSQEKLFF	TGTGCCAGCAGTGACAGGGTTTCACAAGAAAAACTGTTTTTT
TRBV27	TRBJ1-2	.	.	CASSSYNRGGGYTF	TGTGCCAGCAGTTCCTATAACCGGGGAGGTGGCTACACCTTC
TRBV4-1	TRBJ1-3	.	TRBD1	CASSQWTGGGGNTIYF	TGCGCCAGCAGCCAATGGACAGGGGGCGGTGGAAACACCATATATTTT
TRBV18	TRBJ2-3	.	TRBD2	CASSPERSTSGLTDTQYF	TGTGCCAGCTCACCAGAAAGATCGACTAGCGGGCTCACAGATACGCAGTATTTT
TRBV30	TRBJ1-2	.	TRBD1	CAWSVRDRDYGYTF	TGTGCCTGGAGTGTCCGGGACAGGGACTATGGCTACACCTTC
TRBV4-1	TRBJ2-1	.	.	CASTREPQYNEQFF	TGCGCCAGCACGAGGGAACCACAATACAATGAGCAGTTCTTC
TRBV9	TRBJ2-5	.	TRBD2	CASSVARASGQETQYF	TGTGCCAGCAGCGTAGCTCGGGCTAGCGGGCAAGAGACCCAGTACTTC
TRBV7-2	TRBJ2-7	.	.	CASSLRGSYEQYF	TGTGCCAGCAGCTTAAGGGGAAGTTACGAGCAGTACTTC
TRBV27	TRBJ2-7	.	.	CASSSMTGPTFYEQYF	TGTGCCAGCAGTTCCATGACAGGCCCCACATTCTACGAGCAGTACTTC
TRBV7-3	TRBJ2-2	.	.	CASSSNQGTLAELFF	TGTGCCAGCAGCTCAAATCAGGGAACCTTGGCGGAGCTGTTTTTT
TRBV10-1	TRBJ2-2	once	TRBD1	CASSDGQGFPGELFF	TGCGCCAGCAGTGACGGACAGGGTTTCCCCGGGGAGCTGTTTTTT
TRBV14	TRBJ1-3	.	.	CASSQTGSAGNTIYF	TGTGCCAGCAGCCAAACAGGGAGTGCTGGAAACACCATATATTTT
TRBV5-1	TRBJ1-5	.	.	CASSPDSSNQPQHF	TGCGCCAGCAGCCCGGACAGTAGCAATCAGCCCCAGCATTTT
TRBV27	TRBJ2-1	.	.	CASSLLGNEQFF	TGTGCCAGCAGTCTCCTAGGCAATGAGCAGTTCTTC
TRBV27	TRBJ1-4	.	.	CASRKGESANEKLFF	TGTGCCAGCAGAAAGGGGGAGTCGGCTAATGAAAAACTGTTTTTT
TRBV27	TRBJ1-2	few	TRBD1	CASSPGDRVANYGYTF	TGTGCCAGCAGTCCCGGGGACAGAGTAGCTAACTATGGCTACACCTTC
TRBV6-6	TRBJ2-2	.	.	CASSQGGLLGELFF	TGTGCCAGCAGTCAGGGGGGACTTCTCGGGGAGCTGTTTTTT
TRBV6-4	TRBJ2-2	.	.	CASSDSDSVAGELFF	TGTGCCAGCAGTGACTCTGATAGCGTGGCCGGGGAGCTGTTTTTT
TRBV27	TRBJ1-1	once	.	CASSPFGGTEAFF	TGTGCCAGCAGTCCCTTTGGCGGGACTGAAGCTTTCTTT